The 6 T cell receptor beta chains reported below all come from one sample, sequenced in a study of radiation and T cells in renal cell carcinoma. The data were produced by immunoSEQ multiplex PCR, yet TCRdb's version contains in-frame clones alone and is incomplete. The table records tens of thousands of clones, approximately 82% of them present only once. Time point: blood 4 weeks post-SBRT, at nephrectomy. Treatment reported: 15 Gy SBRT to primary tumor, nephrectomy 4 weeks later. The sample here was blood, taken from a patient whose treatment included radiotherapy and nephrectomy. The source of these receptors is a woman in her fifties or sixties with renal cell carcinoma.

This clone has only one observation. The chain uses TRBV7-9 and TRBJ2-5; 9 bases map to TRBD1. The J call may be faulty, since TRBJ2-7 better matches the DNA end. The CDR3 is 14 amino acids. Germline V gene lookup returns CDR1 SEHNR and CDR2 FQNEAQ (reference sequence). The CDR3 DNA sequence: TGTGCCAGCAGCTCCCAGGGACAGGGAAACGAGCAGTACTTC. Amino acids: CASSSQGQGNEQYF.

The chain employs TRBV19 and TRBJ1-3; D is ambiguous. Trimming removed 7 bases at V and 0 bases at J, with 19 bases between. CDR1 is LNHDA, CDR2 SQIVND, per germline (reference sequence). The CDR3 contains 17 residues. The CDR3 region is CASTPIGLQSSGNTIYF. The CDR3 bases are TGTGCCAGTACCCCAATAGGACTACAAAGCTCTGGAAACACCATATATTTT. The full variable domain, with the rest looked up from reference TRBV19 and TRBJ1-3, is DGGITQSPKYLFRKEGQNVTLSCEQNLNHDAMYWYRQDPGQGLRLIYYSQIVNDFQKGDIAEGYSVSREKKESFPLTVTSAQKNPTAFYLCASTPIGLQSSGNTIYFGEGSWLTVV.

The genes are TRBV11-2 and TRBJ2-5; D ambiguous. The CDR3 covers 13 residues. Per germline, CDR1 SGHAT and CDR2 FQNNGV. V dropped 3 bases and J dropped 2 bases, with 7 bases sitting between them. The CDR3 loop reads CASSFVYQETQYF. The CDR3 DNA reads TGTGCCAGCAGCTTTGTCTATCAAGAGACCCAGTACTTC.

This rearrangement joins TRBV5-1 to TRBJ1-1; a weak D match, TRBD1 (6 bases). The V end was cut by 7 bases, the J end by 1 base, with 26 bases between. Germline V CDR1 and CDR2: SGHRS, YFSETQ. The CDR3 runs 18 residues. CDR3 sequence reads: CASGVQTQGPGKNTEAFF. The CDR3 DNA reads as TGCGCCAGCGGCGTCCAAACACAGGGCCCGGGGAAGAACACTGAAGCTTTCTTT.

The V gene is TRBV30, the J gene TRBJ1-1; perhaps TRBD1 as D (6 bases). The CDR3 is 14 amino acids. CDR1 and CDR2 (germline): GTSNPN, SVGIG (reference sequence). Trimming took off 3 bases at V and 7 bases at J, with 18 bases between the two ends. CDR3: CAWSAFTGWGEAFF. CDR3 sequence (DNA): TGTGCCTGGAGCGCGTTCACAGGGTGGGGTGAAGCTTTCTTT. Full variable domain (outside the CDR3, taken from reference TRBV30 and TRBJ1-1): SQTIHQWPATLVQPVGSPLSLECTVEGTSNPNLYWYRQAAGRGLQLLFYSVGIGQISSEVPQNLSASRPQDRQFILSSKKLLLSDSGFYLCAWSAFTGWGEAFFGQGTRLTVV.

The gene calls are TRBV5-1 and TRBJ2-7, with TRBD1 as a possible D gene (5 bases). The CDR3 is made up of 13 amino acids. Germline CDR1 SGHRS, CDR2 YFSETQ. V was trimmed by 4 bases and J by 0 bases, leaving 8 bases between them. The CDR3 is CASSQGSSYEQYF. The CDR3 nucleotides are TGCGCCAGCAGCCAGGGCAGCTCCTACGAGCAGTACTTC.